This T cell receptor beta chain was sequenced in a study of blood T cell repertoires in COVID-19. CDR3 length: 16 residues. Germline lookup yields CDR1 SGHNT and CDR2 YYREEE (reference sequence). V lost 4 bases, J lost 0 bases, and 7 bases stayed unmatched. TCRdb's copy holds only in-frame clones and misses some; the assay was immunoSEQ multiplex PCR. The table shows 77,000 or so clones, with roughly 70% occurring only once. This clone appeared a few times. The V call is TRBV5-4, the J call TRBJ1-3; 7 nucleotides line up with TRBD1. Sequenced sample: peripheral blood. This TCR was recovered from a human donor with acute or convalescent COVID-19. The donor label of this sample is uncertain. In nucleotides, the CDR3 is TGTGCCAGCAGCAAACCGAGACAGGGCTCTGGAAACACCATATATTTT. Translation gives CASSKPRQGSGNTIYF.